Presented here are 20 T cell receptor beta chains from one specimen sequenced in a study of T cell responses to AZD1222 COVID-19 vaccine. The table came from immunoSEQ multiplex PCR; TCRdb's copy has only in-frame clones and leaves some out. Of 110,000 to 150,000 clones in the sample, 85% to 90% were seen once. The specimen was peripheral blood, collected 28 days after the second AZD1222 dose. The receptors here all came from an adult who received the AZD1222 COVID-19 vaccine.

This sequence joins TRBV15 and TRBJ2-5, with 9 bases matching TRBD2. The junction had 7 bases not matched to a gene; V was cut back by 3 bases and J by 5 bases. Germline V lookup: CDR1 LNHNV, CDR2 YYDKDF (reference sequence). The CDR3 runs 15 residues. The CDR3 nucleotides are TGTGCCACCAGCAGCTTTAGCGGGAGCGGGGAGACCCAGTACTTC. Amino acids: CATSSFSGSGETQYF. The full variable domain, in which reference TRBV15 and TRBJ2-5 provide the parts outside the CDR3, is DAMVIQNPRYQVTQFGKPVTLSCSQTLNHNVMYWYQQKSSQAPKLLFHYYDKDFNNEADTPDNFQSRRPNTSFCFLDIRSPGLGDTAMYLCATSSFSGSGETQYFGPGTRLLVL.

The chain has TRBV5-4 and TRBJ2-2; the match to TRBD2 covers 7 bases. The germline V gene encodes CDR1 SGHNT and CDR2 YYREEE (reference sequence). This CDR3 contains 16 residues. Losses at the gene ends were 3 bases for V and 1 base for J; bases not matched to a gene: 6. The chain's CDR3 is CASSSGTIMNTGELFF. The DNA for the CDR3 is TGTGCCAGCAGCTCAGGGACTATAATGAACACCGGGGAGCTGTTTTTT.

V gene TRBV28 combines with J gene TRBJ1-5; a weak D match, TRBD1 (6 bases). Per the germline V gene, CDR1 is MDHEN and CDR2 is SYDVKM. The CDR3 is made up of 13 amino acids. V gave up 7 bases and J gave up 6 bases, with 13 bases separating them. CDR3 sequence: CASTVGGPQPQHF. CDR3 DNA sequence: TGTGCCAGCACCGTAGGGGGGCCTCAGCCCCAGCATTTT.

The chain is built from TRBV5-1 and TRBJ1-2; D is possibly TRBD1 (5 bases). Looked up from germline, CDR1 is SGHRS and CDR2 is YFSETQ. Trimming pared 0 bases from V and 5 bases from J, leaving 11 bases between. This CDR3 region has 14 residues. CDR3 nucleotides: TGCGCCAGCAGCTTGGAACAGGTTAGGTATGGCTACACCTTC. It specifies CASSLEQVRYGYTF.

This chain links TRBV4-3 with TRBJ1-5; D is unclear. The CDR3 loop spans 14 amino acids. CDR1 and CDR2 (germline): LGHNA, YSLEER. Trimming pared 1 base from V and 6 bases from J, leaving 10 bases between. The CDR3 sequence is CASSQGTARQPQHF. The CDR3 coding sequence is TGCGCCAGCAGCCAAGGGACGGCCCGTCAGCCCCAGCATTTT.

This chain uses TRBV10-2 with TRBJ2-2; D might be TRBD1 or TRBD2, each matching 5 bases. Germline V gene sequence: CDR1 WSHSY, CDR2 SAAADI. There are 14 residues in the CDR3. The germline V and J ends were trimmed by 7 bases and 5 bases, with 14 bases remaining between them. CDR3 nucleotides: TGCGCCAGCACCCCAAACGGGGCAACCGGGGAGCTGTTTTTT. It encodes CASTPNGATGELFF.

The chain couples TRBV9 to TRBJ1-3, with TRBD1 as a possible D gene (6 bases). V lost 0 bases, J lost 0 bases, and 16 bases lay in between. CDR1 is SGDLS and CDR2 is YYNGEE in the germline V gene. This CDR3 is 18 amino acids long. The CDR3 spells CASSVAPPGQYSGNTIYF. CDR3 sequence (DNA): TGTGCCAGCAGCGTAGCCCCTCCAGGACAGTACTCTGGAAACACCATATATTTT.

This chain uses TRBV19 with TRBJ2-2, with 8 bases that match TRBD1. Germline lookup yields CDR1 LNHDA and CDR2 SQIVND (reference sequence). J lost 7 bases, V lost 1 base, and 5 bases had no gene match. This CDR3 contains 15 residues. DNA for the CDR3: TGTGCCAGTAGTATAGGACAGGGGAAGGGCGGGGAGCTGTTTTTT. It specifies CASSIGQGKGGELFF.

The chain couples TRBV2 to TRBJ2-1; possible D gene TRBD2, 6 bases. The CDR3 extends over 16 amino acids. V was shortened by 6 bases and J by 7 bases, with 22 bases between the two germline ends. From germline, CDR1 is SNHLY and CDR2 FYNNEI. The CDR3 DNA reads as TGTGCCAGCAGCCCCCGACTGCCCCGGGGGAGGAATGAGCAGTTCTTC. Amino acids: CASSPRLPRGRNEQFF.

This clone came up once. The chain uses TRBV14 and TRBJ1-1; D unresolved. Trimming removed 1 base at V and 4 bases at J, with 7 bases between. Germline-derived CDR1 and CDR2 are SGHDN and FVKESK. The CDR3 covers 13 residues. CDR3 coding DNA: TGTGCCAGCAGCCAAGGAGCTCGCACTGAAGCTTTCTTT. Its protein is CASSQGARTEAFF.

The chain uses TRBV6-2 or TRBV6-3 and TRBJ1-5; D unresolved. Looked up from germline, CDR1 is MNHEY and CDR2 is SVGEGT. CDR3 length equals 16 residues. V was trimmed by 6 bases and J by 0 bases, leaving 15 bases between them. For the CDR3, the DNA is TGTGCCAGCAGCTTAGAACGAGATTATAGCAATCAGCCCCAGCATTTT. This encodes CASSLERDYSNQPQHF.

The rearrangement links TRBV27 to TRBJ1-2; 8 bases line up with TRBD1. This CDR3 has 15 residues. Germline V CDR1 and CDR2: MNHEY, SMNVEV (reference sequence). V trimming: 5 bases; J trimming: 8 bases; junction bases outside the gene matches: 13. CDR3 sequence reads: CASSPRTGNVWGYTF. CDR3 nucleotides: TGTGCCAGCAGTCCCCGGACAGGGAACGTTTGGGGCTACACCTTC.

The J gene is TRBJ2-7, the V gene TRBV29-1; no firm D call. The germline V gene encodes CDR1 SQVTM and CDR2 ANQGSEA. V lost 7 bases and J lost 6, with 13 bases in between. The length of the CDR3 is 11 residues. CDR3 loop: CSANRGGEQYF. In DNA, the CDR3 is TGCAGCGCGAACCGTGGTGGCGAGCAGTACTTC.

This clone was recorded once. This rearrangement joins TRBV7-9 to TRBJ1-1, with a possible D match to TRBD1 (6 bases). This CDR3 contains 15 residues. Germline CDR1 SEHNR, CDR2 FQNEAQ (reference sequence). Trimming removed 5 bases from V and 2 bases from J, with 15 bases in between. The CDR3 loop reads CASSLDRLINTEAFF. As DNA, the CDR3 is TGTGCCAGCAGCCTAGACAGGTTAATAAACACTGAAGCTTTCTTT.

The chain is built from TRBV28 and TRBJ1-4; D is undetermined. The CDR3 runs to 16 residues. The germline V gene has CDR1 MDHEN and CDR2 SYDVKM. Trimming left V 3 bases short and J 5 bases short, with 16 bases between. This CDR3 is CASSFPSTESNEKLFF. The DNA for the CDR3 is TGTGCCAGCAGTTTTCCTTCGACGGAATCAAATGAAAAACTGTTTTTT.

V gene TRBV9 combines with J gene TRBJ2-7; perhaps D is TRBD1 or TRBD2 (6 bases each). This CDR3 has 14 amino acids. Germline V gives CDR1 SGDLS, CDR2 YYNGEE. V lost 7 bases to trimming and J lost 0 bases, with 14 bases between them. The CDR3 protein is CASAVEGDSYEQYF. In DNA form, the CDR3 reads TGTGCCAGCGCTGTGGAGGGGGACTCCTACGAGCAGTACTTC.

The V and J genes are TRBV4-3 and TRBJ1-2, with D perhaps matching TRBD1 (6 bases). The CDR3 spans 16 residues. The V gene lost 0 bases and the J gene lost 7 bases, with 18 bases spanning the gap. CDR1 LGHNA and CDR2 YSLEER come from the germline V gene. CDR3 amino acids: CASSQDRLAGGPGYTF. In DNA form, the CDR3 reads TGCGCCAGCAGCCAAGATCGCTTGGCCGGGGGGCCTGGCTACACCTTC.

This clone was seen a single time. The V call is TRBV29-1, the J call TRBJ1-1; no clear D. The CDR3 contains 13 residues. The V end lost 7 bases, the J end lost 0 bases, and 12 bases lay between the germline ends. Germline V gene lookup returns CDR1 SQVTM and CDR2 ANQGSEA. In DNA, the CDR3 is TGCAGCGGGGGATATCCCATGAACACTGAAGCTTTCTTT. It translates to CSGGYPMNTEAFF.

This chain links TRBV6-5 with TRBJ1-1, with TRBD1 matching over 10 bases. Germline lookup yields CDR1 MNHEY and CDR2 SVGAGI. This CDR3 has 16 residues. The trim removed 0 bases at V and 5 bases at J, leaving 6 bases unmatched. In DNA, the CDR3 is TGTGCCAGCAGTTACTCGACAGGGGGCAAAGGGACTGAAGCTTTCTTT. Its protein product is CASSYSTGGKGTEAFF.

This clone came up a few times. The chain uses TRBV2 and TRBJ2-5; D possibly corresponds to TRBD1 (5 bases). CDR3 length equals 15 residues. Germline V lookup: CDR1 SNHLY, CDR2 FYNNEI. V was trimmed by 7 bases and J by 3 bases, leaving 18 bases between them. In nucleotides, the CDR3 is TGTGCCAGCACTGATAGGGGCAGATTAGAAGAGACCCAGTACTTC. Translating gives CASTDRGRLEETQYF.